This T cell receptor (beta chain) was retrieved from a study of beta chain features in type 1 diabetes (dated by TCRdb to the late 2010s). Turning to the overall study: No differences in mean age, gender distribution, total cell number or subset yield were found between patients and healthy donors. A total of 85 million to 110 million sorted cells were examined across all samples, and RNA yield correlated strongly with the number of cells per subset. In the study, TCRB repertoires of sorted circulating CD4+ T cell subsets from recently diagnosed type 1 diabetes patients were compared with those of matched healthy donors. Regulatory and stem cell-like memory subsets were obtained from only 8 patients and roughly 8 healthy donors, while naive and central memory subsets were obtained from all 30 or so donors.

This clone was seen a few times. It lacks a known antigen. No much larger clone is present one base from it, and per-base qualities are unavailable. The entire amount of isolated RNA was reverse transcribed using the High Capacity cDNA Reverse Transcription Kit, so the sequenced TCRB transcripts were expressed ones. Deep immunoSEQ sequencing was applied to naive, central memory and regulatory T cell samples, giving an average of about 3.8 million total reads per sample. After sorted cells were lysed in RLT buffer, RNA was extracted with DNase-treated RNeasy Micro or Mini kits, with the choice depending on cell number. To prevent cross-contamination, each cell subset was processed individually, whereas patient and healthy donor samples were processed jointly. TCRB sequences were amplified from cDNA with the immunoSEQ multiplex PCR, producing 87-bp fragments spanning the CDR3 region. Sequencing of the amplicons was done on the Illumina HiSeq platform. In the original analysis: Synthetic template baselines were used to correct PCR bias computationally, reads within Hamming distance 2 were collapsed, and singletons that could not be merged were discarded. By aligning reads against IMGT, V, D and J genes, CDR3 length, and insertions or deletions at six rearrangement sites were assigned. Within each subset, clonotype counts were normalized to the number of sorted cells before true diversity and Gini coefficients were calculated with the tcR R package. Repertoire sharing was quantified using the overlap coefficient calculated on TCRB nucleotide sequences. As a proxy for the pre-selection repertoire, out-of-frame TCRB sequences from naive cells were analyzed. TCRdb limited this immuneACCESS table to in-frame rearrangements with V and J called. A share of clones is missing; checked studies link under half to unresolved V genes, and the rest is unexplained. That table furnishes V, J and clone size, whereas the DNA furnished D and trimming. The sample contains some 200,000 clones, about a sixth of them found a single time. The top ten constitute 0.07% to 0.095% of the sample.

What the work shows at the level of the full study, not this receptor alone: Sequencing cDNA rather than genomic DNA could over-represent highly expressing activated cells, although activation and CD3 levels did not differ between groups. Naive, central memory and regulatory TCRB repertoires appeared to be more similar among patients than among healthy donors. PCR may preferentially amplify shorter templates, but because patient and control samples were amplified and corrected together, any resulting skew would affect both groups equally. Only small numbers of individuals were included in the HLA sub-analyses, which left unresolved whether HLA type had any influence on TCRB rearrangement. Fewer insertions and more nucleotide deletions at VDJ recombination sites were observed in patients with type 1 diabetes, implying thymic rearrangement abnormalities. Type 1 diabetes patients showed a moderate but significant shortening of TCRB CDR3 length in all four CD4+ subsets.

The junction carries 14 bases between V and J, which are trimmed by 10 bases and 0 bases respectively. According to the germline V gene, CDR1 reads SNHLY and CDR2 reads FYNNEI. From the cysteine up to the phenylalanine, the CDR3 has a length of 14 residues. Left in the record is the CDR3 DNA by itself, 42 bases read in frame from the first base. A single peripheral blood draw of around 120 mL on average was collected from each donor into heparinised tubes. A BD FACSAria II and a panel including CD45RO, CCR7, CD25, CD127, CD95 and CD27 were used to sort naive, central memory, regulatory and stem cell-like memory CD4+ T cells. All sorted populations exceeded 95% purity. PBMCs were isolated immediately by Lymphoprep density gradient centrifugation and stained directly without culture. Samples were stained and sorted in pairs, with one healthy donor and one patient per experiment, so that batch effects were minimized.

This sequence was found in a man aged 25 to 45 with type 1 diabetes. This receptor chain uses TRBV2 and TRBJ2-3; the D gene is possibly TRBD1, with 6 bases matching. The sample comprised naive CD4+ T cells from blood. Per the publication, the cell subset or site label means: true naive CD4+ T cells. The bases are TGTGCCATACTTCGGGACACTAGCACAGATACGCAGTATTTT. It encodes CAILRDTSTDTQYF.